One sample yielded the 14 T cell receptor beta chains listed below, sequenced in a study of T cells in Graves' hyperthyroidism and ophthalmopathy. Authors of the study amplified TCR beta CDR3 regions from RNA transcripts. First-round RT-PCR targeting the TCR CDR3 was performed with the HTBI primer set. TCRdb re-called the multiplex PCR reads through MiXCR, storing one row per CDR3 protein. The table shows hundreds of thousands of distinct CDR3 sequences, with over 35% occurring only once. The sequenced sample consisted of blood. These receptors were collected from a man in his late teens or twenties with Graves' hyperthyroidism.

The chain recombines TRBV20-1 with TRBJ2-2; TRBD2 aligns across 8 bases. The CDR3 extends over 19 amino acids. The V gene's germline CDR1 is DFQATT and CDR2 SNEGSKA (reference sequence). Germline trimming cut 2 bases from V and 4 bases from J; bases unmatched to any gene: 18. The CDR3 protein is CSARRLDPLSGSSTGELFF. In nucleotides, the CDR3 is TGCAGTGCTAGACGCCTTGACCCCCTGAGCGGGAGCAGCACCGGGGAGCTGTTTTTT.

This clonotype was seen ten or more times. J is TRBJ2-5 and V is TRBV7-3; a weak D match, TRBD1 (6 bases). Trimming shortened V by 2 bases and J by 5 bases, and 9 bases separated the two germline ends. Germline values: CDR1 SGHTA, CDR2 FQGTGA. CDR3 length equals 13 residues. This CDR3 is CASSLYRDETQYF. The DNA of the CDR3 is TGTGCCAGCAGCTTATACAGGGACGAGACCCAGTACTTC.

The table lists this clonotype with a few counts. The rearrangement joins TRBV11-1 to TRBJ1-1; D is uncertain. The V end was cut by 6 bases, the J end by 4 bases, with 15 bases between. This CDR3 has 14 residues. In germline, CDR1 is SGHAT, CDR2 FQDESV (reference sequence). The CDR3 sequence is CASSPGVSLTEAFF. The CDR3 nucleotides are TGTGCCAGCAGTCCCGGGGTCTCGCTCACTGAAGCTTTCTTT. The full variable domain, in which reference TRBV11-1 and TRBJ1-1 provide the parts outside the CDR3, is EAEVAQSPRYKITEKSQAVAFWCDPISGHATLYWYRQILGQGPELLVQFQDESVVDDSQLPKDRFSAERLKGVDSTLKIQPAELGDSAMYLCASSPGVSLTEAFFGQGTRLTVV.

This clonotype was detected many times. CDR3 coding DNA: TGTGCCACCAGCGGGACAGGGGCGCTGCCCCAGCATTTT. Its translation is CATSGTGALPQHF. The V and J genes are TRBV15 and TRBJ1-5, with 10 bases aligning to TRBD1. The CDR3 consists of 13 residues. The ends lost 5 bases at V and 9 bases at J; junction bases unmatched: 4. The germline V gene encodes CDR1 LNHNV and CDR2 YYDKDF (reference sequence).

The V and J genes are TRBV4-1 and TRBJ2-7, with D perhaps given as TRBD1 or TRBD2 (5 bases each). The V and J ends lost 3 bases and 0 bases respectively, with 12 bases between them. The CDR3 sequence is 15 residues long. Germline V lookup: CDR1 MGHRA, CDR2 YSYEKL. The CDR3 protein is CASSHGTASSYEQYF. The CDR3 DNA reads as TGCGCCAGCAGCCATGGGACGGCCAGCTCCTACGAGCAGTACTTC.

The chain couples TRBV9 to TRBJ2-5; 9 nucleotides match TRBD1. V shed 7 bases and J 5 bases; nucleotides not matched to a gene: 15. The CDR3 consists of 16 residues. In germline, CDR1 is SGDLS, CDR2 YYNGEE. In DNA, the CDR3 is TGTGCCAGCGATGTACCTACTGGACAGGGGACGGAGACCCAGTACTTC. Its protein is CASDVPTGQGTETQYF.

The table lists this clonotype with a few counts. The chain recombines TRBV9 with TRBJ1-3, with D possibly TRBD1 on 6 matching bases. Per germline, CDR1 SGDLS and CDR2 YYNGEE. Deletions cut 3 bases from V and 0 bases from J, with 13 bases between. This CDR3 is built from 16 residues. CDR3 sequence: CASSEGHRISGNTIYF. The CDR3 DNA follows: TGTGCCAGCAGCGAGGGACATAGGATCTCTGGAAACACCATATATTTT.

In this sample, this clonotype turned up a few times. A much larger clone sits a single nucleotide away, making a read error possible. The gene calls are TRBV7-9 and TRBJ1-1, with D possibly being TRBD1 (5 bases). The CDR3 length is 13 residues. The germline CDR1 and CDR2 sequences are SEHNR and FQNEAQ (reference sequence). This chain's CDR3 is CVSLDTGNTEAFF. The CDR3 DNA is TGTGTCAGCCTAGACACAGGGAACACTGAAGCTTTCTTT.

This clonotype was detected ten times or more. The chain carries TRBV7-2 and TRBJ1-6; tentatively, D is TRBD1 (5 bases). From germline, CDR1 is SGHTA and CDR2 FQGNSA. V was trimmed by 2 bases and J by 5 bases, leaving 13 bases between them. The CDR3 totals 16 residues. The CDR3 loop reads CASSLMGTDDNSPLHF. The CDR3 bases are TGTGCCAGCAGCTTAATGGGGACGGACGATAATTCACCCCTCCACTTT.

This clonotype was detected ten times or more. V is TRBV7-9 and J is TRBJ2-7, with 8 positions matching TRBD1. CDR3 length equals 14 residues. The J segment lost 7 bases and the V segment lost 5 bases, leaving 10 bases of the junction unmatched. Germline V gene data show CDR1 as SEHNR and CDR2 as FQNEAQ (reference sequence). CDR3: CASSQKDRVEEQYF. The DNA for the CDR3 is TGTGCCAGCAGCCAGAAGGACAGGGTGGAAGAGCAGTACTTC. The variable domain in full, completed from reference TRBV7-9 and TRBJ2-7, reads DTGVSQNPRHKITKRGQNVTFRCDPISEHNRLYWYRQTLGQGPEFLTYFQNEAQLEKSRLLSDRFSAERPKGSFSTLEIQRTEQGDSAMYLCASSQKDRVEEQYFGPGTRLTVT.

The chain is built from TRBV19 and TRBJ1-1; 12 nucleotides agree with TRBD1. The V segment lost 8 bases and the J segment 4 bases; nucleotides outside the gene matches: 8. The CDR3 totals 15 residues. Germline CDR1 and CDR2: LNHDA and SQIVND (reference sequence). The CDR3 here is CASSGTGGRSTEAFF. CDR3 DNA sequence: TGTGCCAGTTCGGGGACAGGGGGCCGCAGCACTGAAGCTTTCTTT.

The chain employs TRBV5-6 and TRBJ1-5, with TRBD1 matching 9 bases. Germline V CDR1 and CDR2: SGHDT, YYEEEE. The CDR3 loop spans 17 amino acids. V shed 2 bases, J shed 2 bases, and the junction held 8 bases outside the gene matches. The CDR3 protein is CASSFGQGKSGNQPQHF. The DNA of the CDR3 is TGTGCCAGCAGCTTCGGACAGGGGAAGTCGGGCAATCAGCCCCAGCATTTT.

The table lists this clonotype with a few counts. The V and J genes are TRBV19 and TRBJ2-2; TRBD1 aligns across 9 bases. The CDR3 length is 14 residues. Germline V gives CDR1 LNHDA, CDR2 SQIVND (reference sequence). The V and J ends lost 4 bases and 6 bases, in that order; junction bases with no gene match: 3. The CDR3 DNA reads as TGTGCCAGTAGTAGGGGACAGGGCCCCGGGGAGCTGTTTTTT. Its protein product is CASSRGQGPGELFF.

This clonotype was counted only a few times. This chain links TRBV9 with TRBJ2-7; TRBD1 might be the D (5 bases). This CDR3 comprises 12 residues. Trimming took off 4 bases at V and 6 bases at J, with 11 bases between the two ends. Germline values: CDR1 SGDLS, CDR2 YYNGEE. The CDR3 nucleotides read TGTGCCAGCAGCCAAAGGGGCGGCGAGCAGTACTTC. Protein sequence: CASSQRGGEQYF.